One TCR beta chain is described in this entry. The sample comes from a study of blood T cell repertoires in COVID-19. Study in general: The cDNA or gDNA used as material had been derived from T cells, B-cell-depleted T cells, or PBMCs.

The J segment lost 8 bases and the V segment lost 5 bases, leaving 12 bases of the junction unmatched. The CDR3 is made up of 15 amino acids. In germline, CDR1 is SGHNT, CDR2 YYREEE (reference sequence). Per the original methods: Amplifying reference gene primers gave estimates of nucleated cell counts. The data were produced by immunoSEQ multiplex PCR, yet TCRdb's version contains in-frame clones alone and is incomplete. That table gives V, J and clone size, and the DNA gave D and trimming. The sample contains roughly 340,000 clones, 88% of which appear only once. Enrolled during active infection, Seattle patients were then followed longitudinally.

This TCR was recovered from a woman between 70 and 85 years old with COVID-19, enrolled during active disease. Sequencing was performed on peripheral blood. The genes are TRBV5-4 and TRBJ1-4; 7 bases agree with TRBD1. The CDR3 loop is CASSNQGVLGEKLFF. CDR3 bases: TGTGCCAGCAGTAATCAGGGGGTCTTAGGAGAAAAACTGTTTTTT.